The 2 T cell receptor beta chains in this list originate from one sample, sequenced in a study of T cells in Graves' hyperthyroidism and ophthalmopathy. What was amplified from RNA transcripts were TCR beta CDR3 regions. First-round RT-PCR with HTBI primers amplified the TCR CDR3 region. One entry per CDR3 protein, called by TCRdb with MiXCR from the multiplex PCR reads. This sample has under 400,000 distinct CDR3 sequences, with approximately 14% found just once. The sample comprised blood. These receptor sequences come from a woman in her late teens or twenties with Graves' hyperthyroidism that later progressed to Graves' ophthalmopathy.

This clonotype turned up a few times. The CDR3 sequence is CASSPLAPSYNEQFF. DNA for the CDR3: TGTGCCAGTAGTCCCCTAGCACCCTCCTACAATGAGCAGTTCTTC. This rearrangement joins TRBV19 to TRBJ2-1, with D perhaps TRBD2 (5 bases). Germline CDR1 LNHDA, CDR2 SQIVND (reference sequence). Between the trimmed V and J ends, which lost 5 bases and 0 bases, there was a span of 11 bases. There are 15 residues in the CDR3.

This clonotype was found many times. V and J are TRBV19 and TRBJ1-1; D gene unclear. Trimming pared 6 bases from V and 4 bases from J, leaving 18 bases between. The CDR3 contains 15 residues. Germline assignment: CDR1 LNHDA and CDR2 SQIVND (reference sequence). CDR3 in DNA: TGTGCCAGTAGGGAATTCGCCGGGGATGGCACTGAAGCTTTCTTT. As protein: CASREFAGDGTEAFF.